This T cell receptor (beta chain) was sequenced in a study of beta chain features in type 1 diabetes. Study findings and constraints: In the patient group, naive, central memory and Treg TCRB repertoires seemed more alike than in the healthy donor group. Cells with high TCR expression could be over-represented when cDNA is sequenced.

A CD45RO/CCR7/CD25/CD127/CD95/CD27 panel sorted naive, central memory, regulatory and stem cell-like memory CD4+ cells. Each sorted fraction was over 98% pure. This clone came up a few times. Its antigen is currently unknown. What was sequenced were expressed TCRB transcripts, since all of the isolated RNA had been reverse transcribed. Produced via immunoSEQ multiplex PCR; TCRdb's table is partial and in-frame only. The sample contains about 220,000 clones, about a tenth of which appear only once. The sample consisted of central memory CD4+ T cells from blood. The TCR sequence derives from a man aged 18 to 30 in good health.

CDR3 in amino acids: CASSTGLAGGPGSQYF. DNA for the CDR3: TGTGCCAGCAGCACCGGTCTAGCGGGAGGGCCTGGGTCCCAGTACTTC. This chain uses TRBV7-2 with TRBJ2-5; 12 positions agree with TRBD2. CDR3 size: 16 residues. The J segment lost 9 bases and the V segment lost 5 bases, leaving 13 bases of the junction unmatched. CDR1 and CDR2 from the germline V gene are SGHTA and FQGNSA.